Following are 19 T cell receptor beta chains from one sample sequenced in a study of blood T cell repertoires in COVID-19. The repertoire was sequenced with immunoSEQ multiplex PCR; TCRdb's copy has only in-frame clones and lacks some. The data show approximately 100,000 clones, about 88% seen once. Sequencing was done on a sample of peripheral blood. These receptors came from a human donor in a cohort sampled during active COVID-19.

This chain uses TRBV27 with TRBJ2-3; no clear D gene. With 4 bases removed from V and 6 bases from J, the gap between germline ends came to 5 bases. The CDR3 is 11 amino acids. Germline values: CDR1 MNHEY, CDR2 SMNVEV (reference sequence). The CDR3 DNA follows: TGTGCCAGCAGTTCCTACGATACGCAGTATTTT. It yields the protein CASSSYDTQYF.

The V call is TRBV5-4, the J call TRBJ2-3; TRBD2 matches at 9 bases. Germline V CDR1 and CDR2: SGHNT, YYREEE (reference sequence). The CDR3 is 17 amino acids. Trimming removed 4 bases from V and 1 base from J; junction bases left unmatched: 10. CDR3 amino acids: CASSPRGAGGRTDTQYF. CDR3 in DNA: TGTGCCAGCAGCCCCAGGGGAGCGGGGGGCCGCACAGATACGCAGTATTTT.

This sequence joins TRBV7-6 and TRBJ1-6; 10 bases match TRBD1. In germline, CDR1 is SGHVS, CDR2 FNYEAQ. The CDR3 is 14 amino acids. V trimming: 4 bases; J trimming: 9 bases; junction bases outside the gene matches: 3. The CDR3 loop reads CASSWGQGSSPLHF. The CDR3 region has the DNA TGTGCCAGCAGCTGGGGACAGGGGAGTTCACCCCTCCACTTT.

The V gene is TRBV14, the J gene TRBJ1-5; 9 bases are shared with TRBD1. J was trimmed by 4 bases and V by 1 base; bases with no gene match: 2. Germline V gene sequence: CDR1 SGHDN, CDR2 FVKESK. The CDR3 runs to 15 residues. For the CDR3, the DNA is TGTGCCAGCAGCCAAGGGGACAGGGCGAATCAGCCCCAGCATTTT. Protein product: CASSQGDRANQPQHF. Variable domain in full (rest from reference TRBV14 and TRBJ1-5): EAGVTQFPSHSVIEKGQTVTLRCDPISGHDNLYWYRRVMGKEIKFLLHFVKESKQDESGMPNNRFLAERTGGTYSTLKVQPAELEDSGVYFCASSQGDRANQPQHFGDGTRLSIL.

The chain is built from TRBV18 and TRBJ1-2, with 7 bases aligning to TRBD1. V gave up 2 bases and J gave up 3 bases; unmatched junction bases: 12. Per the germline V gene, CDR1 is KGHSH and CDR2 is LQKENI. This CDR3 has 17 amino acids. The CDR3 loop is CASSPVAGGITDYGYTF. The CDR3 DNA is TGTGCCAGCTCACCAGTGGCAGGGGGTATTACTGACTATGGCTACACCTTC.

J is TRBJ1-2 and V is TRBV4-1; possibly TRBD1 for D (6 bases). V lost 4 bases to trimming and J lost 1 base, with 13 bases between them. Germline values: CDR1 MGHRA, CDR2 YSYEKL. This CDR3 has 15 amino acids. CDR3 sequence: CASSRDRDINYGYTF. CDR3 nucleotides: TGCGCCAGCAGCCGGGATCGGGACATTAACTATGGCTACACCTTC.

The rearrangement joins TRBV27 to TRBJ2-7; 7 positions match TRBD1. CDR1 is MNHEY and CDR2 is SMNVEV in the germline V gene (reference sequence). The V gene end was trimmed by 0 bases and the J gene end by 2 bases; junction bases not matched to a gene: 1. The CDR3 runs 14 residues. The CDR3 spells CASSLSGTAYEQYF. The CDR3 bases are TGTGCCAGCAGTTTATCAGGGACAGCCTACGAGCAGTACTTC.

This clone was detected once. The V gene is TRBV5-1, the J gene TRBJ1-5; D possibly corresponds to TRBD1 (5 bases). Between the trimmed V and J ends, which lost 0 bases and 0 bases, there was a span of 10 bases. This CDR3 comprises 16 residues. Germline V CDR1 and CDR2: SGHRS, YFSETQ. The CDR3 DNA reads as TGCGCCAGCAGCTTGGGTGGGGCCTATAGCAATCAGCCCCAGCATTTT. Amino acid sequence: CASSLGGAYSNQPQHF.

V gene TRBV6-1 combines with J gene TRBJ1-2; maybe TRBD1 (5 bases). The length of the CDR3 is 15 residues. Germline CDR1 MNHNS, CDR2 SASEGT. The V gene lost 0 bases and the J gene lost 0 bases, with 8 bases spanning the gap. For the CDR3, the DNA is TGTGCCAGCAGTGAAGCGTACAGGTCTAACTATGGCTACACCTTC. Its translation: CASSEAYRSNYGYTF.

This clone was observed a handful of times. V gene TRBV7-9 combines with J gene TRBJ1-1; TRBD1 matches 8 bases. Losses at the gene ends were 7 bases for V and 8 bases for J; bases not matched to a gene: 9. CDR1 is SEHNR and CDR2 is FQNEAQ in the germline V gene (reference sequence). The CDR3 is made up of 13 amino acids. CDR3 in amino acids: CASNLSGDREAFF. CDR3 DNA sequence: TGTGCCAGCAACCTAAGCGGGGACAGGGAAGCTTTCTTT.

This clone has more than one count but fewer than ten. The gene calls are TRBV9 and TRBJ1-1; 7 bases fit TRBD1. This CDR3 spans 14 amino acids. The trim removed 0 bases at V and 4 bases at J, leaving 3 bases unmatched. The V gene's germline CDR1 is SGDLS and CDR2 YYNGEE. The CDR3 region has the DNA TGTGCCAGCAGCGTAGATCCAGGGGGCACTGAAGCTTTCTTT. It specifies CASSVDPGGTEAFF. Filled out from reference TRBV9 and TRBJ1-1, the complete variable domain reads DSGVTQTPKHLITATGQRVTLRCSPRSGDLSVYWYQQSLDQGLQFLIQYYNGEERAKGNILERFSAQQFPDLHSELNLSSLELGDSALYFCASSVDPGGTEAFFGQGTRLTVV.

The rearrangement links TRBV5-1 to TRBJ1-4, with D unresolved. Germline values: CDR1 SGHRS, CDR2 YFSETQ. The CDR3 has 15 amino acids. V was trimmed by 4 bases and J by 3 bases, leaving 13 bases between them. CDR3: CASSNPQSSNEKLFF. CDR3 coding DNA: TGCGCCAGCAGCAATCCACAGTCCTCTAATGAAAAACTGTTTTTT. The complete variable domain, with remaining parts taken from reference TRBV5-1 and TRBJ1-4, reads KAGVTQTPRYLIKTRGQQVTLSCSPISGHRSVSWYQQTPGQGLQFLFEYFSETQRNKGNFPGRFSGRQFSNSRSEMNVSTLELGDSALYLCASSNPQSSNEKLFFGSGTQLSVL.

This chain connects TRBV5-1 to TRBJ2-5; 7 bases match TRBD1. V gave up 4 bases and J gave up 4 bases; unmatched junction bases: 13. CDR3 length: 16 amino acids. Germline CDR1 SGHRS, CDR2 YFSETQ. The CDR3, as DNA: TGCGCCAGCAGCCGCCTGGGACAGCTACACGGAGAGACCCAGTACTTC. Amino acids: CASSRLGQLHGETQYF.

This chain links TRBV19 with TRBJ2-5; the match to TRBD1 covers 8 bases. The J segment lost 2 bases and the V segment lost 4 bases, leaving 9 bases of the junction unmatched. This CDR3 has 16 amino acids. Germline CDR1 reads LNHDA; CDR2 reads SQIVND (reference sequence). CDR3 loop: CASSTGQGEFQETQYF. CDR3 coding DNA: TGTGCCAGTAGTACCGGACAGGGAGAATTTCAAGAGACCCAGTACTTC.

The J gene is TRBJ2-7, the V gene TRBV10-3, with 11 nucleotides matching TRBD2. The CDR3 extends over 15 amino acids. V gave up 2 bases and J gave up 3 bases; unmatched junction bases: 3. CDR1 ENHRY and CDR2 SYGVKD come from the germline V gene. Here the CDR3 reads CAISEAGTSGYEQYF. In DNA, the CDR3 is TGTGCCATCAGTGAGGCCGGGACTAGCGGCTACGAGCAGTACTTC.

V usage is TRBV12-3 or TRBV12-4 and J usage is TRBJ2-3; D not certain. The CDR3 runs to 12 residues. V was trimmed by 3 bases and J by 5 bases, leaving 6 bases between them. The CDR3 here is CASSLQVDTQYF. CDR3 coding DNA: TGTGCCAGCAGTTTGCAGGTAGATACGCAGTATTTT.

This clone has just one count. CDR3 residues: CASSPGTGDGEAEAFF. The CDR3 nucleotides are TGCGCCAGCAGCCCGGGGACAGGGGACGGTGAGGCTGAAGCTTTCTTT. The V call is TRBV5-1, the J call TRBJ1-1, with TRBD1 identical over 10 bases. The V gene end was trimmed by 4 bases and the J gene end by 6 bases; junction bases not matched to a gene: 12. CDR3 size: 16 residues. CDR1 SGHRS and CDR2 YFSETQ come from the germline V gene. Based on the CDR3 plus reference TRBV5-1 and TRBJ1-1, the full variable domain is KAGVTQTPRYLIKTRGQQVTLSCSPISGHRSVSWYQQTPGQGLQFLFEYFSETQRNKGNFPGRFSGRQFSNSRSEMNVSTLELGDSALYLCASSPGTGDGEAEAFFGQGTRLTVV.

The V call is TRBV5-6, the J call TRBJ1-3, with D possibly being TRBD1 (5 bases). V gave up 0 bases and J gave up 0 bases, with 13 bases separating them. This CDR3 spans 17 amino acids. Germline CDR1 is SGHDT and CDR2 is YYEEEE. CDR3 region: CASSLGRDSTSGNTIYF. CDR3 coding DNA: TGTGCCAGCAGCTTGGGAAGAGACAGTACCTCTGGAAACACCATATATTTT.

The chain joins TRBV7-2 to TRBJ2-7; D unclear. Trimming left V 2 bases short and J 1 base short, with 6 bases between. Germline lookup yields CDR1 SGHTA and CDR2 FQGNSA. This CDR3 spans 13 amino acids. The CDR3 DNA sequence: TGTGCCAGCAGCTTATATCCGTCCTACGAGCAGTACTTC. It is translated as CASSLYPSYEQYF.